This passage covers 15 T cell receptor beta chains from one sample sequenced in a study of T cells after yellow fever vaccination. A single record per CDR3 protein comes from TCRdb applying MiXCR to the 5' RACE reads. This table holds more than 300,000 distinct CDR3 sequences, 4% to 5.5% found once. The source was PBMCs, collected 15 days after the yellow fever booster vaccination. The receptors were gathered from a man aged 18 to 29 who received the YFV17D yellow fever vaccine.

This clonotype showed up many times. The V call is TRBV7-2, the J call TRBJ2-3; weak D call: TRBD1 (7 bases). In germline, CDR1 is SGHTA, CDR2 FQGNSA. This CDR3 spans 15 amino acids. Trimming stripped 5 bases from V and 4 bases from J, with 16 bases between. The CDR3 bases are TGTGCCAGCAGCCCCCAGGGGGGCCGGGCAGATACGCAGTATTTT. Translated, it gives CASSPQGGRADTQYF.

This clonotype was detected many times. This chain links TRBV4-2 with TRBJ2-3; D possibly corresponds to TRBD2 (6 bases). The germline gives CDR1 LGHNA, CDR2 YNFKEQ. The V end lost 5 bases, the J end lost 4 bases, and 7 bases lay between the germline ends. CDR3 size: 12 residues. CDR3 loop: CASSAGSDTQYF. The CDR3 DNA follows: TGTGCCAGCAGCGCGGGATCAGATACGCAGTATTTT.

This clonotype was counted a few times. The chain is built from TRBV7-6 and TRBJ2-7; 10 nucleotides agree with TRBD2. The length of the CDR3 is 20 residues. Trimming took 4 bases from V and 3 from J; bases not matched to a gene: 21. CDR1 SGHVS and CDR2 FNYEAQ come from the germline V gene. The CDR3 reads CASSSHPSAGGHGVVYEQYF. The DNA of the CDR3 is TGTGCCAGCAGCTCGCACCCCTCAGCGGGGGGGCACGGGGTTGTCTACGAGCAGTACTTC.

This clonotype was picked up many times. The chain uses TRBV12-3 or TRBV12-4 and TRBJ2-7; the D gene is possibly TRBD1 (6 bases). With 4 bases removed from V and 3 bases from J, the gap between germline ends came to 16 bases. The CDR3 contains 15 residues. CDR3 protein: CASSSGWGPLYEQYF. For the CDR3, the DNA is TGTGCCAGCAGTTCCGGCTGGGGGCCCCTCTACGAGCAGTACTTC.

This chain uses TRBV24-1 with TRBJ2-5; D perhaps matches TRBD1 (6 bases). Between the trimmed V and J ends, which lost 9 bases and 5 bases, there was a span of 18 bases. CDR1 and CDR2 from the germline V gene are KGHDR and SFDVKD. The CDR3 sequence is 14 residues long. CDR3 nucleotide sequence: TGTGCCACCTTGAGGATAGCGAGGGGGGAGACCCAGTACTTC. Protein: CATLRIARGETQYF.

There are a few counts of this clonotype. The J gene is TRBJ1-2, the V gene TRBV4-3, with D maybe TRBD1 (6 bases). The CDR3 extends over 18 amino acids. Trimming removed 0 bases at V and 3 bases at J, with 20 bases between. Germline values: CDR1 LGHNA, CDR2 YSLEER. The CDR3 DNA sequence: TGCGCCAGCAGCCAAGATTTACCCGCAGGGGACGCCTACTATGGCTACACCTTC. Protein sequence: CASSQDLPAGDAYYGYTF.

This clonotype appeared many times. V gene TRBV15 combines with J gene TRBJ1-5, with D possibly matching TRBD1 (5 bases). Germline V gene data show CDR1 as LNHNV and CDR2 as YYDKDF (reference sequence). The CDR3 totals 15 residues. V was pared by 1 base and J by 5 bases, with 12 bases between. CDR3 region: CATSRVGRDDQPQHF. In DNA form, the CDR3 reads TGTGCCACCAGCAGAGTCGGCAGGGATGATCAGCCCCAGCATTTT.

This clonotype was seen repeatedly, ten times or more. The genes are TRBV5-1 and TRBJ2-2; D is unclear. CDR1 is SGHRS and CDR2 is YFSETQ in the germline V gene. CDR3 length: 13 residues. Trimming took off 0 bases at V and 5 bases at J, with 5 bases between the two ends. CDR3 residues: CASSLARTGELFF. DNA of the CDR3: TGCGCCAGCAGCTTGGCGCGGACCGGGGAGCTGTTTTTT.

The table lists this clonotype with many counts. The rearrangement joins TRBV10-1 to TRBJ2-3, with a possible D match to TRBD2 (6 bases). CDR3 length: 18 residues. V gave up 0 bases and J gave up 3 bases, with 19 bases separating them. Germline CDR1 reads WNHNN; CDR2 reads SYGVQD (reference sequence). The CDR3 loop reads CASSESVYMGGLTDTQYF. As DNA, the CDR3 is TGCGCCAGCAGTGAGTCCGTGTATATGGGAGGATTAACAGATACGCAGTATTTT.

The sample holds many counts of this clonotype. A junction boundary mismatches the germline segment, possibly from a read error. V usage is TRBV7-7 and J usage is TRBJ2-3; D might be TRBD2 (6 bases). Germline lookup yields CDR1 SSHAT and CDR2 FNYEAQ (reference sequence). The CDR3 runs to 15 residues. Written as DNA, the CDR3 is TGTGCTAGCAGCGTCGGGGCGGGGAGGACAGATACGCAGTATTTT. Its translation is CASSVGAGRTDTQYF. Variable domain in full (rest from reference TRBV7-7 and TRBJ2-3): GAGVSQSPRYKVTKRGQDVTLRCDPISSHATLYWYQQALGQGPEFLTYFNYEAQPDKSGLPSDRFSAERPEGSISTLTIQRTEQRDSAMYRCASSVGAGRTDTQYFGPGTRLTVL.

The CDR3 loop reads CASSLRQGPNEQFF. DNA for the CDR3: TGTGCCAGCAGCTTGCGACAGGGCCCCAATGAGCAGTTCTTC. The genes are TRBV7-8 and TRBJ2-1; 7 nucleotides match TRBD1. V was pared by 3 bases and J by 6 bases, with 5 bases of the junction left unmatched. Germline-derived CDR1 and CDR2 are SGHVS and FQNEAQ. The CDR3 spans 14 residues.

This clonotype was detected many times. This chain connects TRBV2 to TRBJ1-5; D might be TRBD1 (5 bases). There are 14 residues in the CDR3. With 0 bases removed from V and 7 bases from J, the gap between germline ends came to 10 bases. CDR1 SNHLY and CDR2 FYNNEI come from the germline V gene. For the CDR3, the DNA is TGTGCCAGCAGTGAAGCTGGCAGGGACCAGCCCCAGCATTTT. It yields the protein CASSEAGRDQPQHF. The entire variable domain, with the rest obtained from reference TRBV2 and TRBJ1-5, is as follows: EPEVTQTPSHQVTQMGQEVILRCVPISNHLYFYWYRQILGQKVEFLVSFYNNEISEKSEIFDDQFSVERPDGSNFTLKIRSTKLEDSAMYFCASSEAGRDQPQHFGDGTRLSIL.

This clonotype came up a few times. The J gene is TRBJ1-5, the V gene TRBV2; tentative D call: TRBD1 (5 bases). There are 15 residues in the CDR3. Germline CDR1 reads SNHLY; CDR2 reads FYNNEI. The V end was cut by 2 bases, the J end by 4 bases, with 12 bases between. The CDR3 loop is CASSEQGQINQPQHF. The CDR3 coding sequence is TGTGCCAGCAGTGAACAGGGCCAGATAAATCAGCCCCAGCATTTT.

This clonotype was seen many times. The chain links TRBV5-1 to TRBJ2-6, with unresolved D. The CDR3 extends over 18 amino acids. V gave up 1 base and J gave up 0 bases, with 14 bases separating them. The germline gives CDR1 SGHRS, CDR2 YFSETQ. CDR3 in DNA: TGCGCCAGCAGCTTGAGTACGGATGCTTACTCTGGGGCCAACGTCCTGACTTTC. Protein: CASSLSTDAYSGANVLTF. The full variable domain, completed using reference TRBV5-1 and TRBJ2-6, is KAGVTQTPRYLIKTRGQQVTLSCSPISGHRSVSWYQQTPGQGLQFLFEYFSETQRNKGNFPGRFSGRQFSNSRSEMNVSTLELGDSALYLCASSLSTDAYSGANVLTFGAGSRLTVL.

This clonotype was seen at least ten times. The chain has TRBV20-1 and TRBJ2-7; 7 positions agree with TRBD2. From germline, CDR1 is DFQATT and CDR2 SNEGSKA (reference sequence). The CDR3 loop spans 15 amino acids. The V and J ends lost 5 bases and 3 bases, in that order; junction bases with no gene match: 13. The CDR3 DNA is TGCAGTGCTTTCCAGCCCGGGACGGGAGGCTACGAGCAGTACTTC. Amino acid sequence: CSAFQPGTGGYEQYF.